This T cell receptor beta chain appears in the sequencing data of a study of cytomegalovirus exposure and HLA in healthy donors. Regarding the study as a whole: By HLA locus, TCR association rates varied in a later analysis, with DRB1 showing the most and HLA-C the fewest.

Germline CDR1 LNHNV, CDR2 YYDKDF (reference sequence). This CDR3 contains 15 residues. This clone has only a few counts. Its antigen is not known. PCR employed 60 Vbeta and 13 Jbeta primers. The assay was immunoSEQ multiplex PCR, and TCRdb's table has in-frame clones only and misses some. There are under 150,000 clones in the sample; around 78% occur only once, and roughly 6.2% lies in the top ten. The clonotype was recovered from a woman in her thirties or forties in good health and CMV-seropositive. The genes are TRBV15 and TRBJ2-5, with a tentative D call TRBD2 (6 bases). The J call may be incorrect, as the DNA end agrees better with TRBJ2-7. The sequenced material came from PBMCs. DNA of the CDR3: TGTGCCACCAGCAGCCAGTTGGGACTCTCCTACGAGCAGTACTTC. Encoded protein: CATSSQLGLSYEQYF.